Listed here are 4 T cell receptor beta chains from one sample, sequenced in a study of T cell clusters in autoimmune cytopenias. TRB was amplified from approximately 250 ng of peripheral blood genomic DNA per sample. One tube held mixed TRB-A and TRB-B primer pools for touch-down PCR. From its re-call of the multiplex PCR reads, TCRdb lists each CDR3 protein once, without DNA. Listed are approximately 11,000 distinct CDR3 sequences; 4.4% falls within the top ten. This sample was also put to use in a study of T cell repertoires in aging, cancer and after chemotherapy.

Sequencing was done on a sample of peripheral blood. These receptors were collected from a human donor in good health.

Frequency places this clonotype as medium-sized. V gene TRBV5-5 combines with J gene TRBJ2-7; TCRdb lists TRBD1, though no DNA is available to test this call. The CDR3 is 15 amino acids. CDR1 is SGHKS and CDR2 is YYEKEE in the germline V gene (reference sequence). CDR3 residues: CASSFGQGYTYEQYF.

This clonotype is deemed medium-sized by its frequency. The J gene is TRBJ2-3, the V gene TRBV7-2; TCRdb's D gene call, TRBD1, goes unchecked for lack of DNA. Per germline, CDR1 SGHTA and CDR2 FQGNSA. This CDR3 is 17 amino acids long. This CDR3 reads CASSLRQGALDTDTQYF.

The V gene is TRBV6-5, the J gene TRBJ2-7; TCRdb selects TRBD2, and the lack of DNA leaves this call unchecked. There are 14 residues in the CDR3. Germline V gives CDR1 MNHEY, CDR2 SVGAGI. The CDR3 loop is CASSLAGTYSEQYF.

By frequency, this clonotype registers medium-sized. The chain recombines TRBV19 with TRBJ2-5; TCRdb proposes TRBD1, but this gene call is untestable without DNA. The CDR3 is 14 amino acids. CDR1 and CDR2 from the germline V gene are LNHDA and SQIVND (reference sequence). CDR3 sequence reads: CASSMAGAQETQYF.